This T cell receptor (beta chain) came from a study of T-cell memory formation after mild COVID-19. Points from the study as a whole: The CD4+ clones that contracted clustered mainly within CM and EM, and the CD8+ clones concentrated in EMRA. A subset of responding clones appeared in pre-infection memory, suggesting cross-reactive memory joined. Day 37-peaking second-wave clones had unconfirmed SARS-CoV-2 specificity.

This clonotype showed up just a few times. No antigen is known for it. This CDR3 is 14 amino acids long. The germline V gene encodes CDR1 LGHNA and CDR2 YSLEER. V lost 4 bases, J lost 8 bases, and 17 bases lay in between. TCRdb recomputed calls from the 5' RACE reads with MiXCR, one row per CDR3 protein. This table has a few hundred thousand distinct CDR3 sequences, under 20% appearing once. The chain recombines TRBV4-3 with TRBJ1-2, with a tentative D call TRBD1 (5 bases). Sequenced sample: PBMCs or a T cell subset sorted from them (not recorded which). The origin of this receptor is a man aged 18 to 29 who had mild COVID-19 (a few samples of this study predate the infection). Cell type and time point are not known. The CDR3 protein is CASSPGGNNDGYTF. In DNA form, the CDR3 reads TGCGCCAGCAGCCCCGGGGGGAATAATGACGGCTACACCTTC.